This is a list of T cell receptor beta chains from one sample in a study of shared clonotypes between healthy human individuals. The method was immunoSEQ multiplex PCR; TCRdb's version includes in-frame clones alone and lacks a portion of them. Here the sample spans 98,000 or so clones, more than 65% being singletons. The material sequenced was memory CD8+ T cells sorted from blood. These receptors all stem from a woman aged 25-40 years in good health. CDR3s include the opening cysteine and the closing phenylalanine or tryptophan. A D gene is named only where the DNA matches it firmly. Clone size is shown for a subset of rows, as once, few, many or a class of expanded clone.

j_call,clone_size,d_call,cdr3_length,v_call,cdr3_aa,cdr3_nt
TRBJ1-4,-,-,16,TRBV5-1,CASSLARGGGNEKLFF,TGCGCCAGCAGCTTGGCCAGAGGCGGCGGGAATGAAAAACTGTTTTTT
TRBJ2-2,-,TRBD2,15,TRBV6-1,CASSGLAGNTGELFF,TGTGCCAGCAGTGGACTAGCGGGGAACACCGGGGAGCTGTTTTTT
TRBJ2-7,-,-,14,TRBV28,CASSPRGISYEQYF,TGTGCCAGCAGTCCGAGAGGGATCTCCTACGAGCAGTACTTC
TRBJ1-4,-,-,15,TRBV19,CASSMGVATNEKLFF,TGTGCCAGTAGTATGGGTGTTGCAACTAATGAAAAACTGTTTTTT
TRBJ2-7,-,TRBD1,15,TRBV7-2,CASSLNGQADYEQYF,TGTGCCAGCAGCCTAAATGGACAGGCCGACTACGAGCAGTACTTC
TRBJ1-5,few,TRBD1,15,TRBV18,CASSKGPGGNQPQHF,TGTGCCAGCTCAAAGGGGCCAGGGGGAAACCAGCCCCAGCATTTT
TRBJ2-1,-,TRBD1,15,TRBV19,CASRSGQGLYNEQFF,TGTGCCAGTAGGTCGGGACAGGGACTTTACAATGAGCAGTTCTTC
TRBJ2-1,-,-,12,TRBV7-9,CASSLSINEQFF,TGTGCCAGCAGCTTAAGTATCAATGAGCAGTTCTTC
TRBJ2-5,once,TRBD2,18,TRBV5-6,CASSLRIALAGEVETQYF,TGTGCCAGCAGCTTGAGGATCGCCCTAGCGGGAGAGGTGGAGACCCAGTACTTC
TRBJ2-5,-,TRBD2,14,TRBV11-3,CAIPIAGGKETQYF,TGTGCCATACCAATAGCGGGAGGCAAAGAGACCCAGTACTTC
TRBJ2-7,-,-,13,TRBV11-2,CASSLETIYEQYF,TGTGCCAGCAGCTTAGAAACGATCTACGAGCAGTACTTC
TRBJ2-1,-,-,10,TRBV20-1,CSASRPWIVF,TGCAGTGCTAGTCGGCCTTGGATCGTCTTC
TRBJ2-2,-,-,12,TRBV7-9,CASSRESGELFF,TGTGCCAGCAGCCGGGAGTCCGGGGAGCTGTTTTTT
TRBJ1-2,-,-,16,TRBV6-1,CASSDFPSGSNYGYTF,TGTGCCAGCAGTGATTTTCCGTCCGGGAGTAACTATGGCTACACCTTC
TRBJ2-7,-,-,15,TRBV11-2,CASSLGSGSIYEQYF,TGTGCCAGCAGCTTAGGATCCGGATCGATCTACGAGCAGTACTTC
TRBJ1-2,-,-,13,TRBV14,CASSSIGTSGYTF,TGTGCCAGCAGCTCAATTGGGACTTCTGGCTACACCTTC
TRBJ2-3,-,-,13,TRBV11-2,CASSLDELDTQYF,TGTGCCAGCAGCTTAGACGAGTTGGATACGCAGTATTTT
TRBJ2-7,-,-,14,TRBV5-4,CASSLVEGAYEQYF,TGTGCCAGCAGCTTGGTAGAGGGTGCCTACGAGCAGTACTTC
TRBJ2-7,-,-,15,TRBV9,CASSLTGTPSYEQYF,TGTGCCAGCAGCTTGACCGGGACTCCTTCTTACGAGCAGTACTTC
TRBJ2-1,-,TRBD1,13,TRBV19,CASSLQGVGEQFF,TGTGCCAGTAGTCTTCAGGGGGTTGGTGAGCAGTTCTTC
TRBJ1-1,-,-,14,TRBV5-1,CASSLRGAGTEAFF,TGCGCCAGCAGCTTGAGAGGGGCGGGCACTGAAGCTTTCTTT
TRBJ2-1,-,TRBD2,18,TRBV27,CASSLYPTSGRALNEQFF,TGTGCCAGCAGTTTATACCCGACTAGCGGGAGGGCATTAAATGAGCAGTTCTTC
TRBJ2-1,-,-,12,TRBV25-1,CASMGRPNEQFF,TGTGCCAGCATGGGCCGGCCTAATGAGCAGTTCTTC
TRBJ1-6,-,-,13,TRBV7-9,CASTGARNSPLHF,TGTGCCAGCACGGGGGCCCGTAATTCACCCCTCCACTTT
TRBJ2-4,few,-,16,TRBV19,CASSIRPILAKNIQYF,TGTGCCAGTAGTATAAGACCAATTCTAGCCAAAAACATTCAGTACTTC
TRBJ1-1,many,-,14,TRBV11-2,CASSLGRVPTEAFF,TGTGCCAGCAGCTTGGGGCGGGTCCCCACTGAAGCTTTCTTT
TRBJ2-7,-,-,12,TRBV29-1,CSVVGDLYEQYF,TGCAGCGTTGTGGGGGACCTCTACGAGCAGTACTTC
TRBJ2-3,-,-,16,TRBV7-9,CASSQEGSGGPDTQYF,TGTGCCAGCAGCCAAGAGGGCTCTGGTGGTCCAGATACGCAGTATTTT
TRBJ2-1,-,-,18,TRBV28,CASSPLPLDAAPYNEQFF,TGTGCCAGCAGTCCCCTTCCTCTCGACGCCGCCCCCTACAATGAGCAGTTCTTC
TRBJ2-1,few,TRBD2,15,TRBV19,CASSPRTSGLNEQFF,TGTGCCAGTAGTCCCCGGACTAGCGGGCTCAATGAGCAGTTCTTC
TRBJ2-5,-,TRBD1,14,TRBV2,CASSVGQGMETQYF,TGTGCCAGCAGTGTGGGACAGGGGATGGAGACCCAGTACTTC
TRBJ2-3,-,TRBD1,15,TRBV2,CASREGQGYTDTQYF,TGTGCCAGCAGGGAAGGACAGGGGTACACAGATACGCAGTATTTT
TRBJ1-5,-,-,14,TRBV6-1,CASSEAIPYQPQHF,TGTGCCAGCAGTGAAGCGATCCCGTATCAGCCCCAGCATTTT
TRBJ1-5,-,-,15,TRBV7-2,CASSTDTLSNQPQHF,TGTGCCAGCAGCACCGACACCCTAAGCAATCAGCCCCAGCATTTT
TRBJ2-7,-,TRBD2,16,TRBV29-1,CSVEGEQTSGAYEQYF,TGCAGCGTTGAGGGGGAGCAGACTAGCGGGGCCTACGAGCAGTACTTC
TRBJ2-1,-,TRBD1,15,TRBV5-1,CASSVGQVSYNEQFF,TGCGCCAGCAGCGTGGGACAGGTCTCCTACAATGAGCAGTTCTTC
TRBJ1-1,-,-,14,TRBV19,CASSIWSLGTEAFF,TGTGCCAGTAGTATATGGTCATTGGGGACTGAAGCTTTCTTT
TRBJ2-1,-,TRBD2,18,TRBV4-1,CASSPRLAGGPTCNEQFF,TGCGCCAGCAGCCCACGACTAGCGGGAGGGCCTACGTGCAATGAGCAGTTCTTC
TRBJ2-5,-,-,16,TRBV6-4,CASSELARSGRETQYF,TGTGCCAGCAGTGAGCTAGCGAGATCTGGCAGAGAGACCCAGTACTTC
TRBJ2-5,-,TRBD2,16,TRBV9,CASSVAGRLAGETQYF,TGTGCCAGCAGCGTAGCGGGCCGACTAGCGGGAGAGACCCAGTACTTC
TRBJ2-1,-,-,16,TRBV6-5,CASSYSQPSEIGEQFF,TGTGCCAGCAGTTACTCCCAGCCCTCGGAGATTGGTGAGCAGTTCTTC
TRBJ2-1,-,-,14,TRBV19,CASSGNLVNNEQFF,TGTGCCAGTAGTGGTAATCTGGTGAACAATGAGCAGTTCTTC
TRBJ2-5,-,-,14,TRBV7-9,CASSFQQPQETQYF,TGTGCCAGCAGCTTCCAACAGCCACAAGAGACCCAGTACTTC
TRBJ2-7,few,-,15,TRBV4-1,CASSQEPGHHYEQYF,TGCGCCAGCAGCCAAGAACCGGGACATCACTACGAGCAGTACTTC
TRBJ1-1,-,-,16,TRBV19,CASRPHGREGDTEAFF,TGTGCCAGTAGACCCCATGGGCGGGAGGGGGACACTGAAGCTTTCTTT
TRBJ2-7,many,-,12,TRBV5-6,CASSLRAYEQYF,TGTGCCAGCAGCTTGAGGGCCTACGAGCAGTACTTC
TRBJ2-1,-,-,16,TRBV5-6,CASSLDGAGKGHEQFF,TGTGCCAGCAGCTTGGACGGGGCAGGGAAAGGCCATGAGCAGTTCTTC
TRBJ2-1,many,TRBD2,15,TRBV7-6,CASRLEAGFYNEQFF,TGTGCCAGCAGGCTAGAAGCGGGGTTCTACAATGAGCAGTTCTTC
TRBJ2-7,-,-,13,TRBV6-6,CASRAGVSYEQYF,TGTGCCAGCAGGGCAGGAGTCTCCTACGAGCAGTACTTC
TRBJ1-5,-,-,15,TRBV6-5,CASTSLRGGYQPQHF,TGTGCCAGCACTTCCCTTCGGGGGGGATATCAGCCCCAGCATTTT
TRBJ2-7,-,-,10,TRBV20-1,CSVTNYEQYF,TGCAGTGTGACAAATTACGAGCAGTACTTC
TRBJ2-7,-,-,13,TRBV6-1,CASSEGNWFEQYF,TGTGCCAGCAGTGAAGGTAATTGGTTTGAGCAGTACTTC
TRBJ1-4,-,TRBD1,14,TRBV19,CASSNRGTNEKLFF,TGTGCCAGTAGCAACAGGGGGACTAATGAAAAACTGTTTTTT
TRBJ1-5,-,TRBD1,15,TRBV4-2,CASSTGQGNGQPQHF,TGTGCCAGCAGCACAGGACAGGGGAATGGACAGCCCCAGCATTTT